These 16 T cell receptor beta chains were sequenced from one sample in a study of T cells in Graves' hyperthyroidism and ophthalmopathy. Amplified TCR beta CDR3 regions came from RNA transcripts. First-round RT-PCR of the TCR CDR3 relied on the HTBI primer set. Each CDR3 protein gets one entry after TCRdb re-called the multiplex PCR reads with MiXCR. Here the sample spans a few hundred thousand distinct CDR3 sequences, 15% to 20% being singletons. The sequencing input was blood. Receptor source: a man in his forties with Graves' hyperthyroidism.

This CDR3 reads CASTAWGGQPQHF. The CDR3 DNA follows: TGTGCCAGTACAGCTTGGGGAGGACAGCCCCAGCATTTT. The rearrangement links TRBV5-5 to TRBJ1-5; D is ambiguous. The CDR3 has 13 residues. In germline, CDR1 is SGHKS, CDR2 YYEKEE (reference sequence). The ends were cut back, 8 bases at V and 7 bases at J, with 16 bases in the middle.

The rearrangement links TRBV7-2 to TRBJ1-5, with a tentative D call TRBD1 (5 bases). Germline V lookup: CDR1 SGHTA, CDR2 FQGNSA. V was clipped by 5 bases and J by 6 bases, with 17 bases between them. The CDR3 runs to 15 residues. CDR3 amino acids: CASSQRRDGAQPQHF. The DNA of the CDR3 is TGTGCCAGCAGCCAACGGAGGGACGGGGCTCAGCCCCAGCATTTT.

This clonotype has only a few counts. The junction does not match germline at one end; this may be a read error. The CDR3 protein is CASREEMEQYF. The CDR3 bases are TGTGCCAGCAGGGAAGAAATGGAGCAGTACTTC. This chain connects TRBV6-1 to TRBJ2-7; D not certain. This CDR3 region has 11 residues. The V gene's germline CDR1 is MNHNS and CDR2 SASEGT.

This clonotype was observed at least ten times. DNA of the CDR3: TGTGCCAGCACCCCAGGACAGGGAGACACCGGGGAGCTGTTTTTT. Translating gives CASTPGQGDTGELFF. The J gene is TRBJ2-2, the V gene TRBV2; 8 nucleotides match TRBD1. Germline V gene sequence: CDR1 SNHLY, CDR2 FYNNEI. The CDR3 spans 15 residues. Trimming at V came to 7 bases and at J to 3 bases, leaving 7 bases not matched to a gene. Full variable domain (remainder filled in from reference TRBV2 and TRBJ2-2): EPEVTQTPSHQVTQMGQEVILRCVPISNHLYFYWYRQILGQKVEFLVSFYNNEISEKSEIFDDQFSVERPDGSNFTLKIRSTKLEDSAMYFCASTPGQGDTGELFFGEGSRLTVL.

This clonotype has only a few counts. The rearrangement joins TRBV20-1 to TRBJ2-7, with 10 positions matching TRBD2. Unmatched junction bases numbered 9, after V lost 4 bases and J lost 3 bases. There are 15 residues in the CDR3. CDR1 and CDR2 (germline): DFQATT, SNEGSKA (reference sequence). The CDR3 spells CSAIKPSGGSYEQYF. The CDR3 bases are TGCAGTGCTATCAAACCTAGCGGGGGAAGCTACGAGCAGTACTTC.

This clonotype has ten or more counts. This chain links TRBV6-1 with TRBJ1-1, with TRBD1 identical over 11 bases. This CDR3 region has 15 residues. Per germline, CDR1 MNHNS and CDR2 SASEGT. Unmatched junction bases numbered 5, after V lost 4 bases and J lost 4 bases. CDR3 sequence (DNA): TGTGCCAGCAGTGCCCGGGACAGGGGGAGCACTGAAGCTTTCTTT. Its protein product is CASSARDRGSTEAFF.

This clonotype has a count of ten or more. The genes are TRBV12-3 or TRBV12-4 and TRBJ2-3, with D perhaps matching TRBD1 or TRBD2 (5 bases each). CDR3 size: 13 residues. V was clipped by 3 bases and J by 5 bases, with 9 bases between them. CDR3 coding DNA: TGTGCCAGCAGTTTTGGGGGAGAAGATACGCAGTATTTT. Its translation: CASSFGGEDTQYF.

This clonotype came up a few times. The chain couples TRBV5-1 to TRBJ2-5, with 9 bases lining up with TRBD2. The CDR3 totals 14 residues. The V segment lost 4 bases and the J segment 3 bases; nucleotides outside the gene matches: 4. CDR1 and CDR2 (germline): SGHRS, YFSETQ. CDR3 DNA sequence: TGCGCCAGCAGCCCGACTAGCGGAAAAGAGACCCAGTACTTC. Amino acid sequence: CASSPTSGKETQYF.

The sample holds a few counts of this clonotype. V gene TRBV7-9 combines with J gene TRBJ2-6; TRBD1 agrees at 12 bases. This CDR3 contains 20 residues. V shed 5 bases, J shed 2 bases, and the junction held 13 bases outside the gene matches. CDR1 and CDR2 (germline): SEHNR, FQNEAQ (reference sequence). The CDR3 coding sequence is TGTGCCAGCAGCACACTCCACCCCGGGACAGGGGGCGCTGGGGCCAACGTCCTGACTTTC. This gives the protein CASSTLHPGTGGAGANVLTF.

The chain employs TRBV5-1 and TRBJ2-5, with 9 bases lining up with TRBD1. Trimming cost V 4 bases and J 2 bases; bases outside gene matches: 3. This CDR3 comprises 14 residues. Germline assignment: CDR1 SGHRS and CDR2 YFSETQ. This chain's CDR3 is CASSIGTGQETQYF. The CDR3 region has the DNA TGCGCCAGCAGCATAGGGACAGGGCAAGAGACCCAGTACTTC.

The chain combines TRBV12-3 or TRBV12-4 with TRBJ2-3; TRBD1 aligns across 11 bases. J was trimmed by 6 bases and V by 6 bases; bases with no gene match: 11. The CDR3 loop spans 16 amino acids. CDR3 protein: CASSEWDRGSGDTQYF. In DNA form, the CDR3 reads TGTGCCAGCAGCGAATGGGACAGGGGGTCCGGGGATACGCAGTATTTT.

This clonotype was observed at least ten times. The rearrangement links TRBV7-2 to TRBJ1-1; a weak D match, TRBD1 (6 bases). The CDR3 has 14 residues. Germline CDR1 is SGHTA and CDR2 is FQGNSA. Trimming pared 5 bases from V and 0 bases from J, leaving 10 bases between. This chain's CDR3 is CASSQGGLNTEAFF. CDR3 coding DNA: TGTGCCAGCAGCCAAGGGGGATTGAACACTGAAGCTTTCTTT.

In its sample, this clonotype was seen a few times. V gene TRBV7-8 combines with J gene TRBJ2-3; 8 bases match TRBD2. V shed 2 bases and J 5 bases; nucleotides not matched to a gene: 12. The germline CDR1 and CDR2 sequences are SGHVS and FQNEAQ. The CDR3 totals 17 residues. CDR3 DNA sequence: TGTGCCAGCAGCTTATATTTGCGGGGGGATCGGGAAGATACGCAGTATTTT. Its translation is CASSLYLRGDREDTQYF.

This clonotype was counted many times. V is TRBV6-1 and J is TRBJ2-5, with 12 bases lining up with TRBD2. CDR1 is MNHNS and CDR2 is SASEGT in the germline V gene. The CDR3 spans 15 residues. V was pared by 6 bases and J by 4 bases, with 6 bases of the junction left unmatched. The CDR3 sequence: CASRSSSGGGETQYF. DNA of the CDR3: TGTGCCAGCAGATCTTCTAGCGGGGGGGGAGAGACCCAGTACTTC.

This clonotype was seen more than once but under ten times. The chain joins TRBV19 to TRBJ2-2; D is possibly TRBD1 (6 bases). The V gene's germline CDR1 is LNHDA and CDR2 SQIVND (reference sequence). The CDR3 runs to 14 residues. Trimming cost V 3 bases and J 3 bases, with 8 bases left between them. CDR3 in DNA: TGTGCCAGTAGTATCAGGGGAGACACCGGGGAGCTGTTTTTT. Translation gives CASSIRGDTGELFF.

The rearrangement uses TRBV6-4 and TRBJ1-1; D may be TRBD1 (5 bases). Germline assignment: CDR1 MRHNA and CDR2 SNTAGT. The CDR3 loop spans 15 amino acids. Trimming removed 7 bases from V and 6 bases from J, with 21 bases in between. The CDR3 region is CASTPSGHYIPEAFF. The CDR3 region has the DNA TGTGCCAGCACCCCGTCGGGGCATTATATCCCTGAAGCTTTCTTT.